This T cell receptor (beta chain) was recovered during a study of human T cells and chemical hapten exposure. Study details: There were weekly diphenylcyclopropenone doses to the scalp for patients throughout the approximately 25-week study. Patch tests delivered 0.01% DPC to the upper back and were evaluated at 6 days.

The time point is: patch test 1, 2 weeks after DPC sensitization. Treatment reported: therapeutic diphenylcyclopropenone sensitization with weekly scalp DPC. This clonotype has a count of ten or more. The antigen is undetermined. MiXCR was run by TCRdb on the RACE reads, yielding one entry per CDR3 protein. Counted here are fewer than 500,000 distinct CDR3 sequences, approximately 5% occurring once; the ten biggest clones make up around 2%. Points from the study as a whole: Donors, who had alopecia, may show an immune response that differs from healthy people's. Large CDR3 similarity clusters arose significantly more often from expanded TCRs than from controls.

Trimming left V 2 bases short and J 8 bases short, with 12 bases between. The germline CDR1 and CDR2 sequences are SEHNR and FQNEAQ (reference sequence). CDR3 length equals 14 residues. The V gene is TRBV7-9, the J gene TRBJ1-4; TRBD1 might be the D (6 bases). The clonotype was recovered from a woman aged 45 to 65 with alopecia areata. Some clones in this sample may be carry-over from other donors' samples. The sample consisted of whole blood, taken in connection with sensitization to the hapten diphenylcyclopropenone (DPC). The CDR3 region is CASSLPWDNEKLFF. The CDR3 DNA reads as TGTGCCAGCAGCTTACCCTGGGACAACGAAAAACTGTTTTTT.